What follows is one T cell receptor (beta chain) and its context. The antigen remains unidentified. This entry belongs to a study of monozygotic twins with inflammatory bowel disease. Findings and limits, study-wide: Clonotypes shared with others were fewer in IBD patients than in healthy twins, especially with disease activity.

Germline-derived CDR1 and CDR2 are DFQATT and SNEGSKA (reference sequence). The CDR3 runs to 13 residues. In preparing each TCR library, 3500 ng of total RNA was used. TCRdb reprocessed the 5' RACE reads and stores each CDR3 protein as one record, lacking DNA. The ten most abundant clones cover 2.4% of a sample with 400,000 to 500,000 distinct CDR3 sequences. The sequenced material came from blood. The sequence came from a human donor with ulcerative colitis or Crohn's disease, or a healthy co-twin of an affected twin (not recorded which). The genes are TRBV20-1 and TRBJ2-7; checking the TCRdb D call of TRBD2 is not possible without DNA. CDR3 region: CSASGGGYYEQYF.